This TCR beta chain was sequenced in a study of cytomegalovirus exposure and HLA in healthy donors. Whole-study results and caveats: About 87% or about 30% of the time was how often most TCR beta V segments were productive, according to an earlier analysis. Later work found most CMV-associated TCR beta chains apparently HLA-restricted. Later on, an analysis showed TCR association rates differing by HLA locus, with DRB1 the most and HLA-C the fewest.

Use of 60 Vbeta and 13 Jbeta primers characterized the PCR. This table comes from immunoSEQ multiplex PCR, and its TCRdb copy is limited to in-frame clones, with some not included. The repertoire includes some 92,000 clones, about 81% of them detected once, and approximately 11% sits in the top ten. The CDR3 is 16 amino acids. CDR1 is MNHNY and CDR2 is SVGAGI in the germline V gene (reference sequence). The V end was cut by 2 bases, the J end by 0 bases, with 11 bases between. A remark on this clone: Its cognate antigen is unknown.

Nominally healthy donors provided the samples, though records likely missed some immune exposures. This receptor was taken from a man between 18 and 35 years old in good health and CMV-seropositive. This chain connects TRBV6-6 to TRBJ1-5; D is possibly TRBD1 (6 bases). The specimen sequenced was PBMCs. CDR3 sequence (DNA): TGTGCCAGCAGTTACCGGACAGACTATAGCAATCAGCCCCAGCATTTT. This sequence encodes CASSYRTDYSNQPQHF.